This T cell receptor beta chain was captured by sequencing in a study of CD8+ T cells in alopecia areata. This clone was recorded a few times. Its antigen is not identified. Peripheral blood samples and lesional scalp punch biopsies were obtained from alopecia areata patients. The authors sorted CD4+ and CD8+ T cells from PBMCs. Study outcomes and limitations: Among the cells sequenced in scalp samples are also the resident alphabeta T cells of normal skin. Compared with normal scalp, lesional scalp had higher clonality and more expanded CD8+ clones.

Extraction of RNA preceded its reverse transcription into cDNA, which served as the sequencing template. Sequencing was performed with immunoSEQ multiplex PCR; in TCRdb, only in-frame clones are kept and a portion is missing. The table has 160,000 or so clones, 65% to 75% seen once. V lost 1 base and J lost 9, with 7 bases in between. From germline, CDR1 is SEHNR and CDR2 FQNEAQ (reference sequence). There are 12 residues in the CDR3. This receptor was obtained from a human donor with alopecia areata. The rearrangement links TRBV7-9 to TRBJ2-1; D ambiguous. The input for sequencing was CD8+ T cells sorted from blood, taken at week 0. CDR3 protein: CASSLGSAEQFF. The CDR3 DNA follows: TGTGCCAGCAGCTTAGGGTCGGCTGAGCAGTTCTTC.